These 26 T cell receptor beta chains originate from one sample sequenced in a study of shared clonotypes between healthy human individuals (dated by TCRdb to 2018 to 2020). The library was generated by the immunoSEQ multiplex PCR assay. This immuneACCESS table, as held by TCRdb, lists in-frame sequences with V and J called but not all clones. Of the missing ones, under half trace to an unresolved V gene in checked studies; the others have no known cause. This sample has under 2.5 million clones in its table, and around 92% of those were observed once. About 0.36% of the sample rests with the top ten. The sample was naive CD4+ T cells from PBMCs. The cell subset or site label for this specimen denotes: CD45RA+ positively selected. These receptors were collected from a man aged 18 to 29 in good health. Some clones in this sample may be carry-over from other donors' samples.

The chain employs TRBV6-6 and TRBJ2-7, with D possibly matching TRBD1 (6 bases). The V end lost 5 bases, the J end lost 6 bases, and 20 bases lay between the germline ends. CDR3 size: 15 residues. Germline V lookup: CDR1 MNHNY, CDR2 SVGAGI (reference sequence). CDR3 in amino acids: CASSVISTGSREQYF. The CDR3 nucleotides are TGTGCCAGCAGTGTAATATCGACAGGTTCACGCGAGCAGTACTTC.

The chain combines TRBV5-1 with TRBJ2-1, with D perhaps TRBD2 (5 bases). Per the germline V gene, CDR1 is SGHRS and CDR2 is YFSETQ. This CDR3 has 17 amino acids. Trimming took off 0 bases at V and 7 bases at J, with 20 bases between the two ends. The CDR3 DNA reads as TGCGCCAGCAGCTTGGTTAGGGAGACCCGGTCGGTGAATGAGCAGTTCTTC. It codes for CASSLVRETRSVNEQFF.

The chain uses TRBV4-1 and TRBJ2-1; D is possibly TRBD1 or TRBD2 (5 bases each). Germline-derived CDR1 and CDR2 are MGHRA and YSYEKL. V gave up 4 bases and J gave up 10 bases, with 11 bases separating them. The length of the CDR3 is 12 residues. The CDR3 DNA sequence: TGCGCCAGCAGCCTATTATGGGACGAGCAGTTCTTC. Its translation: CASSLLWDEQFF.

The chain links TRBV5-1 to TRBJ2-7; the match to TRBD1 covers 9 bases. This CDR3 has 12 amino acids. V lost 2 bases to trimming and J lost 6 bases; unmatched junction nucleotides: 0. Germline loops: CDR1 SGHRS, CDR2 YFSETQ. The CDR3 spells CASSLQGAEQYF. DNA for the CDR3: TGCGCCAGCAGCTTACAGGGGGCCGAGCAGTACTTC.

The chain is built from TRBV2 and TRBJ1-5; no clear D. The CDR3 runs to 13 residues. Germline V gene data show CDR1 as SNHLY and CDR2 as FYNNEI. Trimming shortened V by 7 bases and J by 5 bases, and 12 bases separated the two germline ends. The CDR3 here is CASMAETYQPQHF. CDR3 nucleotide sequence: TGTGCCAGCATGGCGGAAACTTATCAGCCCCAGCATTTT.

The table lists this clone with a count of one. The rearrangement links TRBV2 to TRBJ1-5; D ambiguous. The CDR3 spans 15 residues. CDR1 and CDR2 from the germline V gene are SNHLY and FYNNEI. Trimming removed 7 bases at V and 1 base at J, with 14 bases between. The CDR3 nucleotides are TGTGCCAGCATCGGGGAGGGATTGAGCAATCAGCCCCAGCATTTT. It translates to CASIGEGLSNQPQHF.

The chain uses TRBV10-3 and TRBJ2-5, with D unclear. Per the germline V gene, CDR1 is ENHRY and CDR2 is SYGVKD. The CDR3 totals 16 residues. V gave up 3 bases and J gave up 11 bases, with 25 bases separating them. CDR3 residues: CAISDAFMDFHLGQYF. The CDR3 DNA reads as TGTGCCATCAGTGACGCTTTTATGGATTTTCACCTAGGGCAGTACTTC.

The rearrangement joins TRBV7-2 to TRBJ2-1; 8 bases are a match to TRBD2. V shed 5 bases and J 2 bases; nucleotides not matched to a gene: 8. The CDR3 runs to 16 residues. CDR1 is SGHTA, CDR2 FQGNSA, per germline. CDR3 bases: TGTGCCAGCAGCATCTTAGCGGGAAATACCTACAATGAGCAGTTCTTC. Translated: CASSILAGNTYNEQFF.

The J gene is TRBJ1-4, the V gene TRBV4-3; 9 bases fit TRBD1. CDR1 is LGHNA and CDR2 is YSLEER in the germline V gene. The CDR3 is 16 residues long. V lost 4 bases, J lost 5 bases, and 8 bases stayed unmatched. This CDR3 reads CASSPLTGTGNEKLFF. In DNA, the CDR3 is TGCGCCAGCAGCCCCCTAACCGGGACAGGGAATGAAAAACTGTTTTTT.

In DNA, the CDR3 is TGCGCCAGCAGCCAAGGTGTGGGAGCCACCGGGGAGCTGTTTTTT. This gives the protein CASSQGVGATGELFF. J is TRBJ2-2 and V is TRBV4-1, with D tentatively TRBD2 (5 bases). Germline V gene data show CDR1 as MGHRA and CDR2 as YSYEKL. The CDR3 has 15 amino acids. Trimming removed 1 base from V and 4 bases from J, with 10 bases in between.

V is TRBV28 and J is TRBJ2-2, with unresolved D. The CDR3 extends over 15 amino acids. Germline V CDR1 and CDR2: MDHEN, SYDVKM. The V and J ends lost 5 bases and 6 bases respectively, with 16 bases between them. CDR3 bases: TGTGCCAGCAGTATAACTCCCCCCGGACCCGGGGAGCTGTTTTTT. It translates to CASSITPPGPGELFF. Variable domain in full (rest from reference TRBV28 and TRBJ2-2): DVKVTQSSRYLVKRTGEKVFLECVQDMDHENMFWYRQDPGLGLRLIYFSYDVKMKEKGDIPEGYSVSREKKERFSLILESASTNQTSMYLCASSITPPGPGELFFGEGSRLTVL.

Worth noting for this clone: Other DNA sequences in this sample translate to the same CDR3. The gene calls are TRBV18 and TRBJ2-7; TRBD1 is a possible D gene (5 bases). With 3 bases removed from V and 1 base from J, the gap between germline ends came to 10 bases. The CDR3 length is 14 residues. CDR1 KGHSH and CDR2 LQKENI come from the germline V gene. CDR3 in amino acids: CASSPRQGSYEQYF. CDR3 nucleotides: TGTGCCAGCTCACCGAGGCAGGGTTCCTACGAGCAGTACTTC.

This clone appeared once. The chain recombines TRBV6-1 with TRBJ2-7; 8 bases are a match to TRBD1. Germline-derived CDR1 and CDR2 are MNHNS and SASEGT. The CDR3 has 14 residues. The ends lost 3 bases at V and 3 bases at J; junction bases unmatched: 4. The CDR3 DNA sequence: TGTGCCAGCAGTGAGGGACAGGCTTTCTACGAGCAGTACTTC. This encodes CASSEGQAFYEQYF.

The chain combines TRBV7-3 with TRBJ2-5; TRBD1 might be the D (5 bases). The CDR3 covers 13 residues. Between the trimmed V and J ends, which lost 1 base and 4 bases, there was a span of 7 bases. CDR1 SGHTA and CDR2 FQGTGA come from the germline V gene. CDR3 nucleotide sequence: TGTGCCAGCAGCTTAAGACAGAGAGAGACCCAGTACTTC. Amino acids: CASSLRQRETQYF.

V gene TRBV5-6 combines with J gene TRBJ1-4; D is ambiguous. V gave up 5 bases and J gave up 0 bases, with 11 bases separating them. This CDR3 has 15 residues. CDR1 is SGHDT, CDR2 YYEEEE, per germline. For the CDR3, the DNA is TGTGCCAGCAGAAAATTAGGCTCAACTAATGAAAAACTGTTTTTT. Protein: CASRKLGSTNEKLFF.

Comments on this clone: Different DNA sequences within this sample yield the same CDR3. The chain uses TRBV5-1 and TRBJ2-7; no definite D call. Germline lookup yields CDR1 SGHRS and CDR2 YFSETQ. This CDR3 is built from 14 residues. Trimming removed 3 bases from V and 0 bases from J, with 10 bases in between. CDR3 protein: CASSSSGSSYEQYF. CDR3 bases: TGCGCCAGCAGCTCTTCCGGTTCCTCCTACGAGCAGTACTTC. The full variable domain, in which reference TRBV5-1 and TRBJ2-7 provide the parts outside the CDR3, is KAGVTQTPRYLIKTRGQQVTLSCSPISGHRSVSWYQQTPGQGLQFLFEYFSETQRNKGNFPGRFSGRQFSNSRSEMNVSTLELGDSALYLCASSSSGSSYEQYFGPGTRLTVT.

The V call is TRBV6-1, the J call TRBJ1-3; 8 nucleotides line up with TRBD1. The J segment lost 2 bases and the V segment lost 6 bases, leaving 3 bases of the junction unmatched. Looked up from germline, CDR1 is MNHNS and CDR2 is SASEGT. This CDR3 region has 14 residues. As DNA, the CDR3 is TGTGCCAGCAGCCGGGACAGGACTGGAAACACCATATATTTT. Amino acid sequence: CASSRDRTGNTIYF.

V usage is TRBV5-1 and J usage is TRBJ2-5, with 9 bases lining up with TRBD2. Trimming at V came to 0 bases and at J to 1 base, leaving 13 bases not matched to a gene. Germline CDR1 SGHRS, CDR2 YFSETQ. The CDR3 sequence is 19 residues long. The CDR3 sequence is CASSLVGLAGNPTQETQYF. The CDR3, as DNA: TGCGCCAGCAGCTTGGTCGGGCTAGCGGGAAACCCCACCCAAGAGACCCAGTACTTC.

The V gene is TRBV5-4, the J gene TRBJ2-3, with D possibly being TRBD1 (5 bases). The germline V and J ends were trimmed by 0 bases and 4 bases, with 12 bases remaining between them. The CDR3 length is 15 residues. From germline, CDR1 is SGHNT and CDR2 YYREEE (reference sequence). The CDR3 DNA follows: TGTGCCAGCAGCTTGGGGGGCGAAAGGCCAGATACGCAGTATTTT. Amino acid sequence: CASSLGGERPDTQYF.

This clone was observed once. The chain is built from TRBV6-6 and TRBJ2-7, with D possibly matching TRBD2 (6 bases). The CDR3 sequence is 11 residues long. Germline assignment: CDR1 MNHNY and CDR2 SVGAGI (reference sequence). Trimming stripped 6 bases from V and 11 bases from J, with 14 bases between. For the CDR3, the DNA is TGTGCCAGCAGGCGGGACCAAGCGGAGTACTTC. Its translation: CASRRDQAEYF.

The chain recombines TRBV9 with TRBJ1-3, with D uncertain. CDR1 is SGDLS, CDR2 YYNGEE, per germline. This CDR3 spans 17 amino acids. The ends were cut back, 4 bases at V and 0 bases at J, with 17 bases in the middle. CDR3 DNA sequence: TGTGCCAGCAGCCAACGGACCGATCCTTCCTCTGGAAACACCATATATTTT. Protein product: CASSQRTDPSSGNTIYF.

V is TRBV19 and J is TRBJ2-3; 9 nucleotides line up with TRBD1. CDR1 LNHDA and CDR2 SQIVND come from the germline V gene (reference sequence). The CDR3 runs to 15 residues. Germline trimming cut 7 bases from V and 3 bases from J; bases unmatched to any gene: 8. The CDR3 DNA follows: TGTGCCAGTAAGAGGCCGGGACAGGGAACAGATACGCAGTATTTT. As protein: CASKRPGQGTDTQYF.

The chain combines TRBV7-9 with TRBJ2-3; D is ambiguous. Per the germline V gene, CDR1 is SEHNR and CDR2 is FQNEAQ (reference sequence). The V and J ends lost 6 bases and 0 bases respectively, with 10 bases between them. The CDR3 covers 14 residues. Written as DNA, the CDR3 is TGTGCCAGCAGACTTGATTCTAGCACAGATACGCAGTATTTT. This encodes CASRLDSSTDTQYF. The complete variable domain, with remaining parts taken from reference TRBV7-9 and TRBJ2-3, reads DTGVSQNPRHKITKRGQNVTFRCDPISEHNRLYWYRQTLGQGPEFLTYFQNEAQLEKSRLLSDRFSAERPKGSFSTLEIQRTEQGDSAMYLCASRLDSSTDTQYFGPGTRLTVL.

The V gene is TRBV5-1, the J gene TRBJ2-5; possibly TRBD2 for D (7 bases). Trimming pared 4 bases from V and 3 bases from J, leaving 13 bases between. The germline V gene encodes CDR1 SGHRS and CDR2 YFSETQ. The CDR3 spans 14 residues. The CDR3 DNA reads as TGCGCCAGCAGCATGGGGGGGGCCGAAGAGACCCAGTACTTC. It translates to CASSMGGAEETQYF.

This chain uses TRBV6-5 with TRBJ2-7; 7 positions agree with TRBD2. The CDR3 runs 13 residues. Germline trimming cut 6 bases from V and 3 bases from J; bases unmatched to any gene: 5. Germline V gives CDR1 MNHEY, CDR2 SVGAGI. The CDR3 here is CASRGTKNYEQYF. The CDR3 DNA is TGTGCCAGCAGGGGGACTAAGAACTACGAGCAGTACTTC.

The chain uses TRBV19 and TRBJ1-2, with a tentative D call TRBD1 (6 bases). CDR1 and CDR2 from the germline V gene are LNHDA and SQIVND (reference sequence). The CDR3 contains 14 residues. Trimming removed 7 bases at V and 8 bases at J, with 20 bases between. The DNA for the CDR3 is TGTGCCAGTACCCAAAGGGGGGCCGTGAGAGGCTACACCTTC. Its translation is CASTQRGAVRGYTF.